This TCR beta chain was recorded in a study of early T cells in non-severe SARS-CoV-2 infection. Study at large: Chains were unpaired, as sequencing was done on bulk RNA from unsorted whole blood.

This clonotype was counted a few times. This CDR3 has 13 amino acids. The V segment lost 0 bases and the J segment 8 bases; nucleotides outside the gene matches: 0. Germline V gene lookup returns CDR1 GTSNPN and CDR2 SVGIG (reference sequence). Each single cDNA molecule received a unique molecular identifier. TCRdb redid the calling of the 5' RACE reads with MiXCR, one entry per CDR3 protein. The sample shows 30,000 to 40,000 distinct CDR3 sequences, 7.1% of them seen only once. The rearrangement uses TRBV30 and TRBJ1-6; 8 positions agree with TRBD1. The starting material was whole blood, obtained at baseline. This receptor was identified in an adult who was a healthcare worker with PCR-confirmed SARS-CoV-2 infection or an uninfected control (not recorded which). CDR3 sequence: CAWSVQGDSPLHF. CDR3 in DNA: TGTGCCTGGAGTGTACAGGGGGATTCACCCCTCCACTTT.